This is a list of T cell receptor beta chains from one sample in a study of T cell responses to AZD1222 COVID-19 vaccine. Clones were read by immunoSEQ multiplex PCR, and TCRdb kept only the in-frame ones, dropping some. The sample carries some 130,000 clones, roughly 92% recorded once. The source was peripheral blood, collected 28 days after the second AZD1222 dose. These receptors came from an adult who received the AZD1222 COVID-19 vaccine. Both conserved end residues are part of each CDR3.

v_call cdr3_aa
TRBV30 CAWSEDILNQPQHF
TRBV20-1 CSASPTGAGGGYTF
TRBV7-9 CASSAPLGSLRTGELFF
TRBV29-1 CSVEDWGQGSTEAFF
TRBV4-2 CASSQEGGSLNQPQHF
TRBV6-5 CASSYSLGGTEAFF
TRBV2 CASKIANTGELFF
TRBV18 CASSNGEKLFF
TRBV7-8 CASSLDSGGAPNSPLHF
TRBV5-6 CASAGGGHYGYTF
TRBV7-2 CASSLGVLLGELFF
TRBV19 CASSNGQGEQPQHF
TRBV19 CASSIIGGTEKLFF
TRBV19 CASRVTGANTGELFF
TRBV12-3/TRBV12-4 CASSLVASEQYF
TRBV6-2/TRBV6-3 CASSYFGGTSTDTQYF
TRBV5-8 CASSLGPALSYEQYF